The text below deals with one T cell receptor beta chain. What it recognizes is unknown. The record originates from a study of OX40 agonist ivuxolimab in advanced cancers. Study-wide background: An agonistic anti-OX40 (CD134) antibody, ivuxolimab, was used to treat the patients.

Study observations and caveats: More expanded clones were found, on average, in CD8+ than in CD4+ T cells. There were also nonresponders showing low normalized T-cell clonal expansion.

Patients were excluded for autoimmune disease history or systemic immunosuppression. The trim removed 3 bases at V and 3 bases at J, leaving 3 bases unmatched. Germline V gene sequence: CDR1 SGHKS, CDR2 YYEKEE (reference sequence). The CDR3 is made up of 14 amino acids. Produced via immunoSEQ multiplex PCR; TCRdb's table is partial and in-frame only. Of about 43,000 clones listed, approximately 89% were seen once; the top ten hold roughly a quarter. The V gene is TRBV5-5, the J gene TRBJ2-7, with 10 nucleotides matching TRBD1. The clonotype originates from an adult with an advanced solid tumor such as melanoma, head and neck, liver or kidney cancer. The sequencing used CD4+ or CD8+ T cells sorted from blood, collected in a trial of the OX40 agonist ivuxolimab. The CDR3 bases are TGTGCCAGCAGCTGGGACAGGGGCCTCTACGAGCAGTACTTC. Protein: CASSWDRGLYEQYF.